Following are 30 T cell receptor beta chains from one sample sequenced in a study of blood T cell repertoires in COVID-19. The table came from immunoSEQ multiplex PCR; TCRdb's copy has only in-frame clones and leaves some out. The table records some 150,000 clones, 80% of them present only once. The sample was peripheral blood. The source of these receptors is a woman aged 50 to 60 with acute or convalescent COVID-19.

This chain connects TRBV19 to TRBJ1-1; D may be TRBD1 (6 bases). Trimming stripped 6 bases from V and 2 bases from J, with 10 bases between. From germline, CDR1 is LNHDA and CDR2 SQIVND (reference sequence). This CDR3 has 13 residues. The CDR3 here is CASSTTGNTEAFF. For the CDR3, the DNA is TGTGCCAGTAGCACGACAGGAAACACTGAAGCTTTCTTT.

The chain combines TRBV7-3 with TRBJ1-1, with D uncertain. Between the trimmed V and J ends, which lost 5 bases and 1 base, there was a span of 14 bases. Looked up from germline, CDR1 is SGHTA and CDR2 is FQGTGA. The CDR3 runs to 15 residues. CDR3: CASSPRGWTNTEAFF. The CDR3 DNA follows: TGTGCCAGCAGCCCCCGCGGGTGGACGAACACTGAAGCTTTCTTT.

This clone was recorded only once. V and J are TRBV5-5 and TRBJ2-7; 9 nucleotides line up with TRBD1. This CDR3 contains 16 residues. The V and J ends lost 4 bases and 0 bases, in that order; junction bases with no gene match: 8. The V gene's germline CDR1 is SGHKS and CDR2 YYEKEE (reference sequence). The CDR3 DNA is TGTGCCAGCAGCCCGGGGGGACAGGGTATCTCCTACGAGCAGTACTTC. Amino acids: CASSPGGQGISYEQYF.

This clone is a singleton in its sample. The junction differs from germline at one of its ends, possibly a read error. The CDR3 DNA is TGTGCCAGCAGTTTATGGTTGGGGGCAAGCTCGGAGCGGTACTTC. Translation gives CASSLWLGASSERYF. The V call is TRBV27, the J call TRBJ2-7, with a tentative D call TRBD1 (6 bases). This CDR3 has 15 amino acids. From germline, CDR1 is MNHEY and CDR2 SMNVEV (reference sequence).

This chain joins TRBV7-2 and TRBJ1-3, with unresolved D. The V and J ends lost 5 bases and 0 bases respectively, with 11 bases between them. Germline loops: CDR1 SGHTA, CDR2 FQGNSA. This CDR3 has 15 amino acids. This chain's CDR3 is CASSEASSSGNTIYF. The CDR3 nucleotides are TGTGCCAGCAGCGAGGCGTCTAGCTCTGGAAACACCATATATTTT.

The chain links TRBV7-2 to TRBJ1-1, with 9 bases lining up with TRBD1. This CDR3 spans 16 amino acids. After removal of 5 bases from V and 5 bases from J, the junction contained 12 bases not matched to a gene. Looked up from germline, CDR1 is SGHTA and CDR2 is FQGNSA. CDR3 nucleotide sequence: TGTGCCAGCAGCCGTTATCCTACCGGGACAGGGACTGAAGCTTTCTTT. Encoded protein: CASSRYPTGTGTEAFF.

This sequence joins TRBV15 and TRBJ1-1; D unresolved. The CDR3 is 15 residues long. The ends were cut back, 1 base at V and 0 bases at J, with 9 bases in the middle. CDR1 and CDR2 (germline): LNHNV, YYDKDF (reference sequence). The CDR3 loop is CATSRVEGLNTEAFF. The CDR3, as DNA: TGTGCCACCAGCAGAGTCGAGGGTTTGAACACTGAAGCTTTCTTT.

This CDR3 reads CASSEAGNYEQYF. The CDR3 DNA reads as TGTGCCAGCAGCGAGGCGGGAAACTACGAGCAGTACTTC. The V and J genes are TRBV28 and TRBJ2-7; D perhaps matches TRBD2 (6 bases). Germline loops: CDR1 MDHEN, CDR2 SYDVKM. V lost 6 bases to trimming and J lost 3 bases, with 12 bases between them. The CDR3 totals 13 residues.

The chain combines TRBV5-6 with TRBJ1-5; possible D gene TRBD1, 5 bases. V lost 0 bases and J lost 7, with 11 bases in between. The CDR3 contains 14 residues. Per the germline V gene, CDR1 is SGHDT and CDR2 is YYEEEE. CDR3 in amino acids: CASSLDRGGQPQHF. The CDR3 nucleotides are TGTGCCAGCAGCTTGGATAGGGGCGGACAGCCCCAGCATTTT.

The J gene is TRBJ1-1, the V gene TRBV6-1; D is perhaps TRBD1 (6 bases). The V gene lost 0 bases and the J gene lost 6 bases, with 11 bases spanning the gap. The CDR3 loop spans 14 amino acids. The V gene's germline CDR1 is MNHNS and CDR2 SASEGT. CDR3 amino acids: CASSEAGGGPEAFF. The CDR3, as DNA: TGTGCCAGCAGTGAAGCGGGAGGGGGACCTGAAGCTTTCTTT.

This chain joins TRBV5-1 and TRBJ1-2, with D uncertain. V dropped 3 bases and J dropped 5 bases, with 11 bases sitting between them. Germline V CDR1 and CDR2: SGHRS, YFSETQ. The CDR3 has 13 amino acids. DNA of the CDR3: TGCGCCAGCAGCTCATCCCAGTTATATGGCTACACCTTC. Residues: CASSSSQLYGYTF.

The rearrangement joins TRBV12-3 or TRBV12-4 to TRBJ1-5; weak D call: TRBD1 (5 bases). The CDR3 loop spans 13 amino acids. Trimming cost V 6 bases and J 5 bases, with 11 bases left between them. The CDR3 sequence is CASRQGIDQPQHF. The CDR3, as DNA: TGTGCCAGCAGGCAGGGTATTGATCAGCCCCAGCATTTT.

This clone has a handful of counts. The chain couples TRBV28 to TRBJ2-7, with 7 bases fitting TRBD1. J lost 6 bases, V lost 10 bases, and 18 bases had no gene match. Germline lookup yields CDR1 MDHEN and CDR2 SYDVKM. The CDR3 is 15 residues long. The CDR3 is CAISGTVNSPPEQYF. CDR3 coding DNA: TGTGCCATCTCCGGGACAGTCAACTCACCTCCCGAGCAGTACTTC.

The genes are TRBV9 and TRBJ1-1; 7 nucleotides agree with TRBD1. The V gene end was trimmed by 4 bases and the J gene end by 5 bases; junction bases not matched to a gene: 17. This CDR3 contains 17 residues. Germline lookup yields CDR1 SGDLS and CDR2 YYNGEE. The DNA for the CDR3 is TGTGCCAGCAGCCCCCAGGGGTGGGGGCAGGGGGTAACTGAAGCTTTCTTT. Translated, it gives CASSPQGWGQGVTEAFF.

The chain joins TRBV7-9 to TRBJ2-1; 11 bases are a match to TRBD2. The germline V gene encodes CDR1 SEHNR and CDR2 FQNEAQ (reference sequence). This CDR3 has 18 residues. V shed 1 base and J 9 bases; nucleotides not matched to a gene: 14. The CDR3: CASSLELAGGWHRSEQFF. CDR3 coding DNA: TGTGCCAGCAGCTTAGAGCTAGCGGGGGGTTGGCATCGTTCTGAGCAGTTCTTC.

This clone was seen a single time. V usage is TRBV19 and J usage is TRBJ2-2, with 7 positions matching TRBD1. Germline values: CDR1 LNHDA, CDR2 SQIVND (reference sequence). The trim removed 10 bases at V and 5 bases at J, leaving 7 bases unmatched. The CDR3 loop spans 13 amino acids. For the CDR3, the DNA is TGTGCCATAACAGGGGAAGGTACCGGGGAGCTGTTTTTT. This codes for CAITGEGTGELFF.

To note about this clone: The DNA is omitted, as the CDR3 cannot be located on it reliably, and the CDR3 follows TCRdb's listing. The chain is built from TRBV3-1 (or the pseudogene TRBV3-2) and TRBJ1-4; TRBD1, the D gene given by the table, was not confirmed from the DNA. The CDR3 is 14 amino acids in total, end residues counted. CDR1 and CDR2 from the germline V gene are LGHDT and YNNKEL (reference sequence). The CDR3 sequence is CASSQAVGQGAKFF.

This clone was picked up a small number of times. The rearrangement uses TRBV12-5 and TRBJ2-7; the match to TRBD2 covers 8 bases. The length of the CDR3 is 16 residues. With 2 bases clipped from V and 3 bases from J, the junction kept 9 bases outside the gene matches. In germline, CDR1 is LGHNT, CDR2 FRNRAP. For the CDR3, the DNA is TGTGCTAGTGGTTTGTCTACCGGGACTAGGCTCTACGAGCAGTACTTC. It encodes CASGLSTGTRLYEQYF. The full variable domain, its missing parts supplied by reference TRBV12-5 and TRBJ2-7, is DARVTQTPRHKVTEMGQEVTMRCQPILGHNTVFWYRQTMMQGLELLAYFRNRAPLDDSGMPKDRFSAEMPDATLATLKIQPSEPRDSAVYFCASGLSTGTRLYEQYFGPGTRLTVT.

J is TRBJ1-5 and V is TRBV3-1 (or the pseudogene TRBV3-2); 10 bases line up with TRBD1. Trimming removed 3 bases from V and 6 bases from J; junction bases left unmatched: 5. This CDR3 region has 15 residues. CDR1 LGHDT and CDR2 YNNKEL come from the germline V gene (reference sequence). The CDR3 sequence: CASSHTGTGVQPQHF. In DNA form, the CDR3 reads TGTGCCAGCAGCCATACCGGGACAGGGGTTCAGCCCCAGCATTTT.

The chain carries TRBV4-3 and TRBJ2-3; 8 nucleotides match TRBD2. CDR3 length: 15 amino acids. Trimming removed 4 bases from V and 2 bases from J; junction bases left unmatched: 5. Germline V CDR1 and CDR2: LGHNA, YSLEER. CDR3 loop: CASSPTGGDTDTQYF. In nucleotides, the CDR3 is TGCGCCAGCAGCCCCACCGGGGGGGACACAGATACGCAGTATTTT.

The CDR3: CASSLALFGGSYNEQFF. The CDR3 nucleotides are TGTGCCAGCAGCTTAGCGCTTTTCGGGGGCTCCTACAATGAGCAGTTCTTC. The V call is TRBV11-1, the J call TRBJ2-1; TRBD2 is a possible D gene (6 bases). There are 17 residues in the CDR3. Trimming shortened V by 0 bases and J by 0 bases, and 12 bases separated the two germline ends. Germline CDR1 SGHAT, CDR2 FQDESV (reference sequence).

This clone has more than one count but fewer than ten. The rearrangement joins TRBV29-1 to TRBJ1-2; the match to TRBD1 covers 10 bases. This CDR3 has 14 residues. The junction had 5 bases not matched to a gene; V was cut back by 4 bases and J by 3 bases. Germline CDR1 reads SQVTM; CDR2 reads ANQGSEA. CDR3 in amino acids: CSVGGGQGYYGYTF. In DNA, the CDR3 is TGCAGCGTTGGCGGGGGACAGGGGTACTATGGCTACACCTTC.

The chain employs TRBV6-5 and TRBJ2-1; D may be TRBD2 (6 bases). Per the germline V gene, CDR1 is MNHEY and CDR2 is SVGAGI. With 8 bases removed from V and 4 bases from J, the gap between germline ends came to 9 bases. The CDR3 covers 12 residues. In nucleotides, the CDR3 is TGTGCCAGCCGGGACTTATACAATGAGCAGTTCTTC. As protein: CASRDLYNEQFF.

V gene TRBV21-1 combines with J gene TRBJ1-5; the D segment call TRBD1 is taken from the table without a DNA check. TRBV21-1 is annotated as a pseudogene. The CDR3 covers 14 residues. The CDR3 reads CASSKGAWNQPQHF. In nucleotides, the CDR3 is TGTGCCAGCAGCAAGGGGGCTTGGAATCAGCCCCAGCATTTT.

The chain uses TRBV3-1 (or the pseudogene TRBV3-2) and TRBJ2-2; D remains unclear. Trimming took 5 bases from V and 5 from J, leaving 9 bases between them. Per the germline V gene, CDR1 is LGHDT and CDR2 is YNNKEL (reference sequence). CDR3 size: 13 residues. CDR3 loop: CASSYLRTGELFF. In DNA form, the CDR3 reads TGTGCCAGCAGCTACCTAAGAACCGGGGAGCTGTTTTTT.

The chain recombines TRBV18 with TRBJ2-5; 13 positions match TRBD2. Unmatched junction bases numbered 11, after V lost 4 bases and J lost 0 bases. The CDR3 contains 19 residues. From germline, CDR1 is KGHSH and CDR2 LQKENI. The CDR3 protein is CASSRQGTSGDPYQETQYF. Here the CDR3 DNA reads TGTGCCAGCTCACGACAAGGGACTAGCGGGGACCCTTACCAAGAGACCCAGTACTTC.

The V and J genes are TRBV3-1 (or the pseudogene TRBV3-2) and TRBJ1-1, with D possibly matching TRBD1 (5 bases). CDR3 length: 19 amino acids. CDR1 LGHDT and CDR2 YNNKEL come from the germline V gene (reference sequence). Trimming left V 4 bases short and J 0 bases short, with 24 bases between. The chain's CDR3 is CASSRPPDIKDPMNTEAFF. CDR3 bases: TGTGCCAGCAGCCGCCCACCGGACATCAAGGACCCCATGAACACTGAAGCTTTCTTT.

In DNA, the CDR3 is TGTGCCAGTATCTCGCCTCAGGGAGGGCAGCCCCAGCATTTT. Translating it yields CASISPQGGQPQHF. The gene calls are TRBV19 and TRBJ1-5; possible D gene TRBD1, 5 bases. The V end lost 7 bases, the J end lost 7 bases, and 17 bases lay between the germline ends. The CDR3 sequence is 14 residues long. In germline, CDR1 is LNHDA, CDR2 SQIVND (reference sequence). Looking up the rest from reference TRBV19 and TRBJ1-5 gives the full variable domain: DGGITQSPKYLFRKEGQNVTLSCEQNLNHDAMYWYRQDPGQGLRLIYYSQIVNDFQKGDIAEGYSVSREKKESFPLTVTSAQKNPTAFYLCASISPQGGQPQHFGDGTRLSIL.

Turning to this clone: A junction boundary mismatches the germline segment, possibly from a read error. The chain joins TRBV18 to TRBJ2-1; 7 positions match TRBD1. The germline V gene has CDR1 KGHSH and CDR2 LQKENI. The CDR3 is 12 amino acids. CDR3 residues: CASSPSTGAMVF. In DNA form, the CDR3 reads TGTGCCAGCTCACCCTCAACAGGGGCCATGGTCTTC.

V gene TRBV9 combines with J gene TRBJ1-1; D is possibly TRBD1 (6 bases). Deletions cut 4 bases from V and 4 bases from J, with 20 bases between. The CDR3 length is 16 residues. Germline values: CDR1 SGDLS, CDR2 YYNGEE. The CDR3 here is CASSRAGTRSGTEAFF. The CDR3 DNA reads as TGTGCCAGCAGCCGTGCTGGGACACGGTCGGGCACTGAAGCTTTCTTT.